The 32 T cell receptor beta chains listed next were all sequenced from one sample in a study of spatial heterogeneity in lung cancer. TCRdb reanalysed the 5' RACE reads using MiXCR and keeps one entry per CDR3 protein. The data show 110,000 or so distinct CDR3 sequences, less than 14% seen once. The time point was: blood at routine non-recurrence follow-up after resection. The sequencing used PBMCs, collected at follow-up. These receptors were taken from a female donor with early-stage non-small cell lung cancer.

The chain uses TRBV27 and TRBJ2-2; TRBD2 is a possible D gene (5 bases). This CDR3 is 16 amino acids long. Per germline, CDR1 MNHEY and CDR2 SMNVEV (reference sequence). Trimming took 6 bases from V and 4 from J, leaving 18 bases between them. CDR3 coding DNA: TGTGCCAGCAGCCGCCGTGCGGGCGCGATCACCGGGGAGCTGTTTTTT. It is translated as CASSRRAGAITGELFF.

This clonotype appeared many times. V and J are TRBV7-9 and TRBJ2-2; 10 bases match TRBD2. Per germline, CDR1 SEHNR and CDR2 FQNEAQ (reference sequence). Trimming took 10 bases from V and 5 from J; bases not matched to a gene: 7. This CDR3 is built from 14 residues. CDR3 coding DNA: TGTGCCAATAACTTACTAGCGGGAACCGGGGAGCTGTTTTTT. Protein sequence: CANNLLAGTGELFF.

There are many counts of this clonotype. This chain joins TRBV20-1 and TRBJ1-5; D ambiguous. The germline CDR1 and CDR2 sequences are DFQATT and SNEGSKA (reference sequence). Trimming shortened V by 0 bases and J by 5 bases, and 8 bases separated the two germline ends. This CDR3 has 13 residues. The CDR3 reads CSARERIDQPQHF. CDR3 nucleotides: TGCAGTGCTAGAGAGAGGATTGATCAGCCCCAGCATTTT.

This clonotype was picked up a small number of times. V is TRBV28 and J is TRBJ2-1; 9 nucleotides match TRBD2. Germline V gives CDR1 MDHEN, CDR2 SYDVKM. V was pared by 5 bases and J by 8 bases, with 10 bases of the junction left unmatched. The CDR3 covers 15 residues. CDR3 in amino acids: CASSPSTSGRYEQFF. The CDR3 region has the DNA TGTGCCAGCAGTCCATCGACTAGCGGAAGATATGAGCAGTTCTTC.

V and J are TRBV28 and TRBJ2-2, with 9 bases that match TRBD1. Looked up from germline, CDR1 is MDHEN and CDR2 is SYDVKM. The junction had 16 bases not matched to a gene; V was cut back by 7 bases and J by 7 bases. CDR3 length: 17 residues. CDR3 residues: CASIARGTGWRIGELFF. CDR3 DNA sequence: TGTGCCAGCATCGCCCGGGGGACAGGGTGGAGGATCGGGGAGCTGTTTTTT.

This chain connects TRBV5-4 to TRBJ2-3; 11 nucleotides agree with TRBD2. V trimming: 4 bases; J trimming: 1 base; junction bases outside the gene matches: 8. CDR1 and CDR2 (germline): SGHNT, YYREEE (reference sequence). The CDR3 totals 17 residues. The CDR3 sequence: CASSPGTSGLGTDTQYF. CDR3 in DNA: TGTGCCAGCAGCCCCGGGACTAGCGGACTAGGCACAGATACGCAGTATTTT.

There are many counts of this clonotype. The chain uses TRBV4-2 and TRBJ1-5, with D possibly matching TRBD1 (5 bases). This CDR3 spans 16 amino acids. Trimming cost V 4 bases and J 7 bases, with 20 bases left between them. Germline assignment: CDR1 LGHNA and CDR2 YNFKEQ. CDR3 sequence: CASSRDSGRDGQPQHF. As DNA, the CDR3 is TGTGCCAGCAGCCGAGACTCTGGCAGGGATGGACAGCCCCAGCATTTT.

The rearrangement links TRBV20-1 to TRBJ1-6; D remains ambiguous. The germline V gene has CDR1 DFQATT and CDR2 SNEGSKA (reference sequence). The CDR3 contains 13 residues. The V end was cut by 3 bases, the J end by 7 bases, with 10 bases between. Written as DNA, the CDR3 is TGCAGTGCTAGTCCCCAGCCGAATTCACCCCTCCACTTT. Amino acid sequence: CSASPQPNSPLHF.

V is TRBV9 and J is TRBJ1-4, with D possibly being TRBD1 (5 bases). From germline, CDR1 is SGDLS and CDR2 YYNGEE. The CDR3 contains 16 residues. Trimming took off 4 bases at V and 5 bases at J, with 18 bases between the two ends. The DNA of the CDR3 is TGTGCCAGCAGCCCCGCTGGGGCGGGAGTGAATGAAAAACTGTTTTTT. It codes for CASSPAGAGVNEKLFF. Variable domain in full (rest from reference TRBV9 and TRBJ1-4): DSGVTQTPKHLITATGQRVTLRCSPRSGDLSVYWYQQSLDQGLQFLIQYYNGEERAKGNILERFSAQQFPDLHSELNLSSLELGDSALYFCASSPAGAGVNEKLFFGSGTQLSVL.

This clonotype was observed once. This sequence may be a read error, since a much larger clone differs from it by one base. The chain links TRBV6-2 or TRBV6-3 to TRBJ2-1, with D possibly being TRBD2 (6 bases). This CDR3 comprises 15 residues. Germline loops: CDR1 MNHEY, CDR2 SVGEGT. The germline V and J ends were trimmed by 5 bases and 2 bases, with 13 bases remaining between them. CDR3 in DNA: TGTGCCAGCAGTACCAGACTAGTGACCTACAATGAGCAGTTCTTC. The encoded protein is CASSTRLVTYNEQFF.

As DNA, the CDR3 is TGCGCCAGCAATAGGCAGGAAAGCACAGATACGCAGTATTTT. It encodes CASNRQESTDTQYF. The genes are TRBV5-1 and TRBJ2-3; D unclear. Germline CDR1 is SGHRS and CDR2 is YFSETQ. This CDR3 has 14 residues. Trimming shortened V by 6 bases and J by 0 bases, and 11 bases separated the two germline ends.

In this sample, this clonotype turned up many times. The rearrangement links TRBV4-2 to TRBJ1-4; 9 bases match TRBD1. The CDR3 extends over 14 amino acids. V lost 4 bases, J lost 7 bases, and 4 bases stayed unmatched. CDR1 and CDR2 (germline): LGHNA, YNFKEQ. The CDR3 bases are TGTGCCAGCAGCCCCGGACAGGGGAGTGAAAAACTGTTTTTT. Translated, it gives CASSPGQGSEKLFF.

This clonotype was counted many times. The chain is built from TRBV4-1 and TRBJ2-7, with TRBD2 identical over 10 bases. This CDR3 is 16 amino acids long. CDR1 and CDR2 from the germline V gene are MGHRA and YSYEKL. V lost 0 bases and J lost 1; bases outside the gene matches: 3. The CDR3 DNA sequence: TGCGCCAGCAGCCAAGATCGGACTAGCGGTTCCTACGAGCAGTACTTC. Translation: CASSQDRTSGSYEQYF.

V and J are TRBV5-1 and TRBJ2-7; D remains unclear. CDR1 is SGHRS, CDR2 YFSETQ, per germline. V lost 3 bases and J 3 bases, leaving 4 bases between the germline ends. This CDR3 spans 11 amino acids. CDR3 in amino acids: CASSSFYEQYF. CDR3 bases: TGCGCCAGCAGCTCATTCTACGAGCAGTACTTC.

This clonotype appeared a few times. The chain recombines TRBV27 with TRBJ1-2; TRBD1 is a possible D gene (6 bases). Germline V CDR1 and CDR2: MNHEY, SMNVEV (reference sequence). The V end was cut by 4 bases, the J end by 3 bases, with 12 bases between. The CDR3 extends over 14 amino acids. CDR3 protein: CASSWRGGDYGYTF. Written as DNA, the CDR3 is TGTGCCAGCAGTTGGCGGGGGGGCGACTATGGCTACACCTTC.

This chain connects TRBV28 to TRBJ2-7, with a possible D match to TRBD1 (6 bases). Trimming stripped 6 bases from V and 2 bases from J, with 14 bases between. The length of the CDR3 is 14 residues. In germline, CDR1 is MDHEN, CDR2 SYDVKM. The CDR3, as DNA: TGTGCCAGCAGCCTAGGACAGAGACCCTACGAGCAGTACTTC. It encodes CASSLGQRPYEQYF.

The rearrangement joins TRBV7-8 to TRBJ1-3; D might be TRBD1 (6 bases). The CDR3 has 15 residues. Per germline, CDR1 SGHVS and CDR2 FQNEAQ. V was shortened by 5 bases and J by 0 bases, with 11 bases between the two germline ends. The CDR3 loop is CASSQQGFSGNTIYF. CDR3 in DNA: TGTGCCAGCAGCCAACAGGGTTTCTCTGGAAACACCATATATTTT.

This clonotype has ten or more counts. The J gene is TRBJ2-3, the V gene TRBV29-1; D gene ambiguous. Germline assignment: CDR1 SQVTM and CDR2 ANQGSEA. This CDR3 comprises 14 residues. V lost 3 bases and J lost 2, with 12 bases in between. Here the CDR3 reads CSVDSSQLTDTQYF. The CDR3 DNA is TGCAGCGTTGACTCGTCTCAGCTCACAGATACGCAGTATTTT.

This chain uses TRBV7-8 with TRBJ2-1, with no clear D. Deletions cut 8 bases from V and 10 bases from J, with 12 bases between. The CDR3 runs to 11 residues. Germline assignment: CDR1 SGHVS and CDR2 FQNEAQ. CDR3 sequence reads: CASVAGLEQFF. The CDR3 bases are TGTGCCAGCGTCGCTGGGTTAGAGCAGTTCTTC.

This clonotype has more than one count but fewer than ten. V is TRBV29-1 and J is TRBJ1-2; the D gene is possibly TRBD1 (6 bases). The germline V gene encodes CDR1 SQVTM and CDR2 ANQGSEA. This CDR3 has 14 residues. V was pared by 4 bases and J by 8 bases, with 20 bases between. DNA of the CDR3: TGCAGCGTTGTCGTCACGCGGGGGGCGCAAGGCTACACCTTC. Encoded protein: CSVVVTRGAQGYTF. Using reference TRBV29-1 and TRBJ1-2 for the parts outside the CDR3, the full variable domain is SAVISQKPSRDICQRGTSLTIQCQVDSQVTMMFWYRQQPGQSLTLIATANQGSEATYESGFVIDKFPISRPNLTFSTLTVSNMSPEDSSIYLCSVVVTRGAQGYTFGSGTRLTVV.

This clonotype occurred a few times. The V and J genes are TRBV7-9 and TRBJ2-1; a weak D match, TRBD2 (6 bases). V was pared by 1 base and J by 5 bases, with 9 bases between. The CDR3 has 14 amino acids. Germline V gene sequence: CDR1 SEHNR, CDR2 FQNEAQ (reference sequence). The CDR3 DNA is TGTGCCAGCAGCTTAGAGGCGGGAAACAATGAGCAGTTCTTC. Protein product: CASSLEAGNNEQFF.

The chain links TRBV28 to TRBJ2-1; no reliable D call. Germline CDR1 MDHEN, CDR2 SYDVKM. The CDR3 extends over 13 amino acids. Trimming left V 10 bases short and J 3 bases short, with 13 bases between. DNA of the CDR3: TGTGCCACCAAGGAGATGGGCTACAATGAGCAGTTCTTC. Protein product: CATKEMGYNEQFF.

This clonotype appeared a single time. The rearrangement uses TRBV24-1 and TRBJ2-1; a weak D match, TRBD2 (5 bases). This CDR3 comprises 14 residues. Germline V gene lookup returns CDR1 KGHDR and CDR2 SFDVKD. V was clipped by 5 bases and J by 0 bases, with 7 bases between them. CDR3 nucleotide sequence: TGTGCCACCAGTGCAGGAGGCTCCTACAATGAGCAGTTCTTC. This encodes CATSAGGSYNEQFF.

The gene calls are TRBV12-3 or TRBV12-4 and TRBJ1-6; 9 bases match TRBD1. The V gene end was trimmed by 7 bases and the J gene end by 9 bases; junction bases not matched to a gene: 4. The CDR3 covers 13 residues. CDR3 DNA sequence: TGTGCCAGCACGCGGGACAGGGTTTCACCCCTCCACTTT. This translates into CASTRDRVSPLHF.

This clonotype occurred many times. V gene TRBV5-1 combines with J gene TRBJ1-1, with D tentatively TRBD1 (6 bases). Germline-derived CDR1 and CDR2 are SGHRS and YFSETQ. There are 14 residues in the CDR3. V was clipped by 5 bases and J by 0 bases, with 11 bases between them. The CDR3: CASSLQGMNTEAFF. In nucleotides, the CDR3 is TGCGCCAGCAGTTTACAGGGAATGAACACTGAAGCTTTCTTT.

The table lists this clonotype with a few counts. This chain's CDR3 is CSVLPRGAGDTEAFF. DNA for the CDR3: TGCAGCGTCCTACCCCGGGGGGCTGGTGACACTGAAGCTTTCTTT. This chain connects TRBV29-1 to TRBJ1-1; the D gene is possibly TRBD1 (6 bases). V was shortened by 6 bases and J by 3 bases, with 20 bases between the two germline ends. Looked up from germline, CDR1 is SQVTM and CDR2 is ANQGSEA. CDR3 length equals 15 residues. Full variable domain (remainder filled in from reference TRBV29-1 and TRBJ1-1): SAVISQKPSRDICQRGTSLTIQCQVDSQVTMMFWYRQQPGQSLTLIATANQGSEATYESGFVIDKFPISRPNLTFSTLTVSNMSPEDSSIYLCSVLPRGAGDTEAFFGQGTRLTVV.

At least ten counts were recorded for this clonotype. The CDR3 sequence is CSVEETSLFQGEQFF. For the CDR3, the DNA is TGCAGCGTTGAAGAGACTAGCCTCTTCCAGGGGGAGCAGTTCTTC. The chain couples TRBV29-1 to TRBJ2-1; a weak D match, TRBD2 (7 bases). Trimming removed 0 bases from V and 10 bases from J, with 19 bases in between. In germline, CDR1 is SQVTM, CDR2 ANQGSEA. There are 15 residues in the CDR3.

This clonotype was detected only a few times. The rearrangement joins TRBV29-1 to TRBJ2-4; no firm D call. V was shortened by 3 bases and J by 8 bases, with 14 bases between the two germline ends. This CDR3 region has 13 residues. Per the germline V gene, CDR1 is SQVTM and CDR2 is ANQGSEA. CDR3 loop: CSVEERLGDIQYF. CDR3 DNA: TGCAGCGTTGAGGAGAGGTTGGGCGACATTCAGTACTTC.

In this sample, this clonotype turned up a few times. The chain is built from TRBV10-3 and TRBJ2-1, with 9 nucleotides matching TRBD2. This CDR3 contains 14 residues. Germline V CDR1 and CDR2: ENHRY, SYGVKD. The V and J ends lost 6 bases and 8 bases, in that order; junction bases with no gene match: 8. CDR3 sequence: CAIRSASGIDEQFF. The DNA of the CDR3 is TGTGCCATCAGGTCGGCTAGCGGGATAGATGAGCAGTTCTTC.

This clonotype was recorded a few times. The chain employs TRBV29-1 and TRBJ2-1; 9 bases are shared with TRBD1. Germline V CDR1 and CDR2: SQVTM, ANQGSEA. V lost 6 bases, J lost 0 bases, and 9 bases stayed unmatched. The CDR3 totals 16 residues. The DNA of the CDR3 is TGCAGCGTAATACAGGGGGCCAGGAGCTCCTACAATGAGCAGTTCTTC. Protein product: CSVIQGARSSYNEQFF.

The sample holds many counts of this clonotype. The rearrangement joins TRBV28 to TRBJ2-7; no reliable D call. The germline V and J ends were trimmed by 5 bases and 2 bases, with 13 bases remaining between them. Per the germline V gene, CDR1 is MDHEN and CDR2 is SYDVKM. The CDR3 totals 14 residues. Written as DNA, the CDR3 is TGTGCCAGCAGTCCCGGGCGAAGAACCTACGAGCAGTACTTC. Its protein is CASSPGRRTYEQYF.

At least ten counts were recorded for this clonotype. This chain links TRBV5-1 with TRBJ2-7; TRBD2 matches 11 bases. Germline CDR1 SGHRS, CDR2 YFSETQ. J lost 5 bases, V lost 8 bases, and 3 bases had no gene match. The CDR3 sequence is 12 residues long. CDR3 loop: CASSGRADEQYV. The CDR3 nucleotides are TGCGCCAGTAGCGGGAGGGCCGACGAGCAGTACGTC.